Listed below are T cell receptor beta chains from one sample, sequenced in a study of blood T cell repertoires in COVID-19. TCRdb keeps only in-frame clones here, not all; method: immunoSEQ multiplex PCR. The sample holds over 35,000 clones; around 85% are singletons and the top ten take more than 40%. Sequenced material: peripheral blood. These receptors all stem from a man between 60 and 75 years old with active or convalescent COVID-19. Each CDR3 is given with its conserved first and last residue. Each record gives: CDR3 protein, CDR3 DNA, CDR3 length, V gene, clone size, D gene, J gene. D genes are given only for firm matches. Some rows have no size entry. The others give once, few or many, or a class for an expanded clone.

CDR3 protein: CASSPGALGGEAFF; CDR3 DNA: TGTGCCAGCAGCCCAGGTGCCTTGGGTGGAGAAGCTTTCTTT; CDR3 length: 14; V gene: TRBV9; clone size: .; D gene: .; J gene: TRBJ1-1
CDR3 protein: CASSLAVSVVNEKLFF; CDR3 DNA: TGTGCCAGCAGCTTAGCGGTATCGGTGGTTAATGAAAAACTGTTTTTT; CDR3 length: 16; V gene: TRBV7-9; clone size: .; D gene: .; J gene: TRBJ1-4
CDR3 protein: CASSFRGGFTNTEAFF; CDR3 DNA: TGTGCCAGCAGCTTTAGGGGAGGTTTTACAAACACTGAAGCTTTCTTT; CDR3 length: 16; V gene: TRBV5-5; clone size: .; D gene: .; J gene: TRBJ1-1
CDR3 protein: CASSPGLNTEAFF; CDR3 DNA: TGTGCCAGCTCACCAGGCCTGAACACTGAAGCTTTCTTT; CDR3 length: 13; V gene: TRBV18; clone size: once; D gene: .; J gene: TRBJ1-1
CDR3 protein: CASSLDRAGNTIYF; CDR3 DNA: TGTGCCAGCAGCTTAGACAGGGCGGGAAACACCATATATTTT; CDR3 length: 14; V gene: TRBV13; clone size: few; D gene: .; J gene: TRBJ1-3
CDR3 protein: CASSTEGYQPQHF; CDR3 DNA: TGTGCCAGTAGTACGGAGGGTTATCAGCCCCAGCATTTT; CDR3 length: 13; V gene: TRBV19; clone size: .; D gene: .; J gene: TRBJ1-5
CDR3 protein: CASSLPSAGGEQFF; CDR3 DNA: TGTGCCAGCAGCCTACCCAGCGCTGGAGGTGAGCAGTTCTTC; CDR3 length: 14; V gene: TRBV3-1/TRBV3-2; clone size: .; D gene: .; J gene: TRBJ2-1
CDR3 protein: CASSLRDRVGTDTQYF; CDR3 DNA: TGTGCCAGCAGCTTGAGGGACAGGGTAGGAACAGATACGCAGTATTTT; CDR3 length: 16; V gene: TRBV5-4; clone size: .; D gene: TRBD1; J gene: TRBJ2-3
CDR3 protein: CASSGTGGTRGEQFF; CDR3 DNA: TGTGCCAGCAGTGGGACAGGGGGCACTAGGGGTGAGCAGTTCTTC; CDR3 length: 15; V gene: TRBV28; clone size: once; D gene: TRBD1; J gene: TRBJ2-1
CDR3 protein: CASRLSGGGSFEQFF; CDR3 DNA: TGTGCCAGTAGACTAAGCGGGGGGGGTTCCTTTGAGCAGTTCTTC; CDR3 length: 15; V gene: TRBV19; clone size: .; D gene: TRBD2; J gene: TRBJ2-1
CDR3 protein: CASSLKGGLGTSGTYNEQFF; CDR3 DNA: TGTGCCAGCTCACTGAAAGGGGGACTAGGGACTAGCGGTACCTACAATGAGCAGTTCTTC; CDR3 length: 20; V gene: TRBV18; clone size: .; D gene: TRBD2; J gene: TRBJ2-1
CDR3 protein: CASSVEGRANTEAFF; CDR3 DNA: TGTGCCAGCAGCGTAGAGGGCAGGGCCAACACTGAAGCTTTCTTT; CDR3 length: 15; V gene: TRBV9; clone size: .; D gene: .; J gene: TRBJ1-1
CDR3 protein: CASSLGDRGSTEAFF; CDR3 DNA: TGCGCCAGCAGCTTGGGAGACAGGGGTAGCACTGAAGCTTTCTTT; CDR3 length: 15; V gene: TRBV5-1; clone size: once; D gene: TRBD1; J gene: TRBJ1-1
CDR3 protein: CASSTHLGGWGNQPQHF; CDR3 DNA: TGTGCCAGCAGTACCCACTTGGGGGGATGGGGCAATCAGCCCCAGCATTTT; CDR3 length: 17; V gene: TRBV28; clone size: .; D gene: .; J gene: TRBJ1-5
CDR3 protein: CASSLSASGVAYNEQFF; CDR3 DNA: TGTGCCAGCAGCTTATCCGCCAGCGGAGTGGCCTACAATGAGCAGTTCTTC; CDR3 length: 17; V gene: TRBV7-9; clone size: .; D gene: .; J gene: TRBJ2-1
CDR3 protein: CASRTGTGYNSPLHF; CDR3 DNA: TGTGCCAGCAGGACCGGGACAGGATATAATTCACCCCTCCACTTT; CDR3 length: 15; V gene: TRBV5-4; clone size: .; D gene: TRBD1; J gene: TRBJ1-6
CDR3 protein: CASSPAQGNNNSPLHF; CDR3 DNA: TGTGCCAGCTCACCAGCACAGGGAAATAATAATTCACCCCTCCACTTT; CDR3 length: 16; V gene: TRBV18; clone size: .; D gene: .; J gene: TRBJ1-6
CDR3 protein: CASSQDWGSVTTGELFF; CDR3 DNA: TGCGCCAGCAGCCAAGATTGGGGTAGCGTGACCACCGGGGAGCTGTTTTTT; CDR3 length: 17; V gene: TRBV4-3; clone size: .; D gene: .; J gene: TRBJ2-2